Below, 9 T cell receptor beta chains from the same sample are listed, as sequenced in a study of regulatory T cells in long-lasting Graves disease. Assembly of TCR beta libraries relied on iRepertoire HTBI primers together with Arm-PCR of CDR3 regions. TCRdb itself ran the multiplex PCR reads through MiXCR, one entry per CDR3 protein. The repertoire holds 600,000 to 650,000 distinct CDR3 sequences, roughly 16% seen once, with around 18% in the top ten. The time point here: newly diagnosed GD, antithyroid drugs for less than 3 months. RNA isolated from PBMCs was used to make the TCR library. The same data also went into a second study, on T cells in Graves' hyperthyroidism and ophthalmopathy.

The specimen was peripheral blood mononuclear cells (PBMCs), collected at new diagnosis, from a patient treated with antithyroid drugs. These receptors were taken from a woman aged 25 to 39 with Graves disease.

This clonotype has ten or more counts. This chain links TRBV20-1 with TRBJ2-7; D might be TRBD1 (6 bases). The CDR3 extends over 13 amino acids. CDR1 and CDR2 (germline): DFQATT, SNEGSKA (reference sequence). V gave up 3 bases and J gave up 2 bases, with 11 bases separating them. CDR3 sequence reads: CSASEGVPYEQYF. CDR3 coding DNA: TGCAGTGCTAGTGAGGGGGTTCCCTACGAGCAGTACTTC.

The V gene is TRBV28, the J gene TRBJ2-2; D uncertain. The germline V and J ends were trimmed by 7 bases and 0 bases, with 12 bases remaining between them. Germline CDR1 MDHEN, CDR2 SYDVKM. This CDR3 is 15 amino acids long. Written as DNA, the CDR3 is TGTGCCAGCAATACCCAAAGAGCGAACACCGGGGAGCTGTTTTTT. As protein: CASNTQRANTGELFF.

As for this clonotype: The CDR3 does not end in the conserved phenylalanine or tryptophan, so this is likely a read error. The chain recombines TRBV6-1 with TRBJ2-1, with 7 bases matching TRBD1. The DNA end favors TRBJ2-5, so the J call may be wrong. The CDR3 spans 15 residues. Germline V gives CDR1 MNHNS, CDR2 SASEGT. The CDR3 DNA is TGTGCCAGCAGACAACACGGGACAGCGAAAGAGACCCAGTACCTC. Translating gives CASRQHGTAKETQYL.

In this sample, this clonotype turned up a few times. The V and J genes are TRBV27 and TRBJ1-1; no reliable D call. The CDR3 is 13 residues long. CDR1 MNHEY and CDR2 SMNVEV come from the germline V gene (reference sequence). V gave up 3 bases and J gave up 3 bases, with 8 bases separating them. Written as DNA, the CDR3 is TGTGCCAGCAGTTTTTGGGCGGACACTGAAGCTTTCTTT. It codes for CASSFWADTEAFF.

A few counts support this clonotype. The J gene is TRBJ2-5, the V gene TRBV6-5, with 11 positions matching TRBD2. Germline V lookup: CDR1 MNHEY, CDR2 SVGAGI. The J segment lost 5 bases and the V segment lost 4 bases, leaving 9 bases of the junction unmatched. The CDR3 has 16 residues. CDR3 loop: CASSFGLAGLGETQYF. The CDR3 coding sequence is TGTGCCAGCAGTTTCGGACTAGCGGGCCTCGGGGAGACCCAGTACTTC.

V usage is TRBV9 and J usage is TRBJ2-1, with 11 nucleotides matching TRBD2. Germline V gene data show CDR1 as SGDLS and CDR2 as YYNGEE. The CDR3 length is 17 residues. The trim removed 2 bases at V and 4 bases at J, leaving 8 bases unmatched. This CDR3 reads CASSVTGLAGGYNEQFF. CDR3 bases: TGTGCCAGCAGCGTTACCGGACTAGCGGGCGGGTACAATGAGCAGTTCTTC.

V and J are TRBV18 and TRBJ2-7; D is possibly TRBD1 (5 bases). The germline V and J ends were trimmed by 3 bases and 0 bases, with 15 bases remaining between them. The CDR3 is 16 amino acids. Germline V gene lookup returns CDR1 KGHSH and CDR2 LQKENI. The chain's CDR3 is CASSPGARFSSYEQYF. CDR3 bases: TGTGCCAGCTCACCTGGGGCCAGGTTCAGCTCCTACGAGCAGTACTTC.

The table lists this clonotype with many counts. V is TRBV6-9 and J is TRBJ2-4; D uncertain. This CDR3 is 14 amino acids long. The germline CDR1 and CDR2 sequences are MNHGY and SVAAGI. Trimming shortened V by 3 bases and J by 1 base, and 7 bases separated the two germline ends. The CDR3 region has the DNA TGTGCCAGCAGTTACTCAGGCGCCAAAAACATTCAGTACTTC. Its protein is CASSYSGAKNIQYF.

This clonotype was recorded at least ten times. A junction end diverges from the germline sequence, so it may reflect a read error. This chain uses TRBV5-1 with TRBJ2-7, with 9 bases lining up with TRBD1. CDR1 is SGHRS, CDR2 YFSETQ, per germline. CDR3 length equals 15 residues. CDR3: CASSSPGQGAYEQYF. The CDR3 nucleotides read TGTGCCAGCAGCTCACCGGGACAGGGTGCCTACGAGCAGTACTTC. The variable domain in full, completed from reference TRBV5-1 and TRBJ2-7, reads KAGVTQTPRYLIKTRGQQVTLSCSPISGHRSVSWYQQTPGQGLQFLFEYFSETQRNKGNFPGRFSGRQFSNSRSEMNVSTLELGDSALYLCASSSPGQGAYEQYFGPGTRLTVT.